In this sample, the clone carrying this TCR beta chain turned up once. The antigen is not known. Methods used by the authors: Junction-only sequences without quality scores came from ImmunoSEQ, so filtering differed. The assay was immunoSEQ multiplex PCR, and TCRdb's table has in-frame clones only and misses some. That table gives V, J and clone size, and the DNA gave D and trimming. The repertoire holds about 820,000 clones, with around 93% as singletons. The sample is drawn from a study of shared clonotypes between healthy human individuals. The study, taken as a whole, reports: The authors sampled blood alone, and tissue repertoires likely differ.

Naive CD8 cells lacked CD45RO and underwent positive selection for CCR7, leaving out terminally differentiated effector memory CD45RA+ cells. The donors were all Caucasian adults (living in Nashville, Tennessee). The sequencing input was naive CD8+ T cells sorted from blood. The sequence derives from a man aged 25-40 years in good health.

CDR3 protein: CSVEGQFYGYTF. The CDR3 DNA reads as TGCAGCGTTGAAGGACAGTTCTATGGCTACACCTTC. This chain links TRBV29-1 with TRBJ1-2, with a tentative D call TRBD1 (5 bases). Trimming took 1 base from V and 4 from J, leaving 7 bases between them. Looked up from germline, CDR1 is SQVTM and CDR2 is ANQGSEA. This CDR3 is built from 12 residues.